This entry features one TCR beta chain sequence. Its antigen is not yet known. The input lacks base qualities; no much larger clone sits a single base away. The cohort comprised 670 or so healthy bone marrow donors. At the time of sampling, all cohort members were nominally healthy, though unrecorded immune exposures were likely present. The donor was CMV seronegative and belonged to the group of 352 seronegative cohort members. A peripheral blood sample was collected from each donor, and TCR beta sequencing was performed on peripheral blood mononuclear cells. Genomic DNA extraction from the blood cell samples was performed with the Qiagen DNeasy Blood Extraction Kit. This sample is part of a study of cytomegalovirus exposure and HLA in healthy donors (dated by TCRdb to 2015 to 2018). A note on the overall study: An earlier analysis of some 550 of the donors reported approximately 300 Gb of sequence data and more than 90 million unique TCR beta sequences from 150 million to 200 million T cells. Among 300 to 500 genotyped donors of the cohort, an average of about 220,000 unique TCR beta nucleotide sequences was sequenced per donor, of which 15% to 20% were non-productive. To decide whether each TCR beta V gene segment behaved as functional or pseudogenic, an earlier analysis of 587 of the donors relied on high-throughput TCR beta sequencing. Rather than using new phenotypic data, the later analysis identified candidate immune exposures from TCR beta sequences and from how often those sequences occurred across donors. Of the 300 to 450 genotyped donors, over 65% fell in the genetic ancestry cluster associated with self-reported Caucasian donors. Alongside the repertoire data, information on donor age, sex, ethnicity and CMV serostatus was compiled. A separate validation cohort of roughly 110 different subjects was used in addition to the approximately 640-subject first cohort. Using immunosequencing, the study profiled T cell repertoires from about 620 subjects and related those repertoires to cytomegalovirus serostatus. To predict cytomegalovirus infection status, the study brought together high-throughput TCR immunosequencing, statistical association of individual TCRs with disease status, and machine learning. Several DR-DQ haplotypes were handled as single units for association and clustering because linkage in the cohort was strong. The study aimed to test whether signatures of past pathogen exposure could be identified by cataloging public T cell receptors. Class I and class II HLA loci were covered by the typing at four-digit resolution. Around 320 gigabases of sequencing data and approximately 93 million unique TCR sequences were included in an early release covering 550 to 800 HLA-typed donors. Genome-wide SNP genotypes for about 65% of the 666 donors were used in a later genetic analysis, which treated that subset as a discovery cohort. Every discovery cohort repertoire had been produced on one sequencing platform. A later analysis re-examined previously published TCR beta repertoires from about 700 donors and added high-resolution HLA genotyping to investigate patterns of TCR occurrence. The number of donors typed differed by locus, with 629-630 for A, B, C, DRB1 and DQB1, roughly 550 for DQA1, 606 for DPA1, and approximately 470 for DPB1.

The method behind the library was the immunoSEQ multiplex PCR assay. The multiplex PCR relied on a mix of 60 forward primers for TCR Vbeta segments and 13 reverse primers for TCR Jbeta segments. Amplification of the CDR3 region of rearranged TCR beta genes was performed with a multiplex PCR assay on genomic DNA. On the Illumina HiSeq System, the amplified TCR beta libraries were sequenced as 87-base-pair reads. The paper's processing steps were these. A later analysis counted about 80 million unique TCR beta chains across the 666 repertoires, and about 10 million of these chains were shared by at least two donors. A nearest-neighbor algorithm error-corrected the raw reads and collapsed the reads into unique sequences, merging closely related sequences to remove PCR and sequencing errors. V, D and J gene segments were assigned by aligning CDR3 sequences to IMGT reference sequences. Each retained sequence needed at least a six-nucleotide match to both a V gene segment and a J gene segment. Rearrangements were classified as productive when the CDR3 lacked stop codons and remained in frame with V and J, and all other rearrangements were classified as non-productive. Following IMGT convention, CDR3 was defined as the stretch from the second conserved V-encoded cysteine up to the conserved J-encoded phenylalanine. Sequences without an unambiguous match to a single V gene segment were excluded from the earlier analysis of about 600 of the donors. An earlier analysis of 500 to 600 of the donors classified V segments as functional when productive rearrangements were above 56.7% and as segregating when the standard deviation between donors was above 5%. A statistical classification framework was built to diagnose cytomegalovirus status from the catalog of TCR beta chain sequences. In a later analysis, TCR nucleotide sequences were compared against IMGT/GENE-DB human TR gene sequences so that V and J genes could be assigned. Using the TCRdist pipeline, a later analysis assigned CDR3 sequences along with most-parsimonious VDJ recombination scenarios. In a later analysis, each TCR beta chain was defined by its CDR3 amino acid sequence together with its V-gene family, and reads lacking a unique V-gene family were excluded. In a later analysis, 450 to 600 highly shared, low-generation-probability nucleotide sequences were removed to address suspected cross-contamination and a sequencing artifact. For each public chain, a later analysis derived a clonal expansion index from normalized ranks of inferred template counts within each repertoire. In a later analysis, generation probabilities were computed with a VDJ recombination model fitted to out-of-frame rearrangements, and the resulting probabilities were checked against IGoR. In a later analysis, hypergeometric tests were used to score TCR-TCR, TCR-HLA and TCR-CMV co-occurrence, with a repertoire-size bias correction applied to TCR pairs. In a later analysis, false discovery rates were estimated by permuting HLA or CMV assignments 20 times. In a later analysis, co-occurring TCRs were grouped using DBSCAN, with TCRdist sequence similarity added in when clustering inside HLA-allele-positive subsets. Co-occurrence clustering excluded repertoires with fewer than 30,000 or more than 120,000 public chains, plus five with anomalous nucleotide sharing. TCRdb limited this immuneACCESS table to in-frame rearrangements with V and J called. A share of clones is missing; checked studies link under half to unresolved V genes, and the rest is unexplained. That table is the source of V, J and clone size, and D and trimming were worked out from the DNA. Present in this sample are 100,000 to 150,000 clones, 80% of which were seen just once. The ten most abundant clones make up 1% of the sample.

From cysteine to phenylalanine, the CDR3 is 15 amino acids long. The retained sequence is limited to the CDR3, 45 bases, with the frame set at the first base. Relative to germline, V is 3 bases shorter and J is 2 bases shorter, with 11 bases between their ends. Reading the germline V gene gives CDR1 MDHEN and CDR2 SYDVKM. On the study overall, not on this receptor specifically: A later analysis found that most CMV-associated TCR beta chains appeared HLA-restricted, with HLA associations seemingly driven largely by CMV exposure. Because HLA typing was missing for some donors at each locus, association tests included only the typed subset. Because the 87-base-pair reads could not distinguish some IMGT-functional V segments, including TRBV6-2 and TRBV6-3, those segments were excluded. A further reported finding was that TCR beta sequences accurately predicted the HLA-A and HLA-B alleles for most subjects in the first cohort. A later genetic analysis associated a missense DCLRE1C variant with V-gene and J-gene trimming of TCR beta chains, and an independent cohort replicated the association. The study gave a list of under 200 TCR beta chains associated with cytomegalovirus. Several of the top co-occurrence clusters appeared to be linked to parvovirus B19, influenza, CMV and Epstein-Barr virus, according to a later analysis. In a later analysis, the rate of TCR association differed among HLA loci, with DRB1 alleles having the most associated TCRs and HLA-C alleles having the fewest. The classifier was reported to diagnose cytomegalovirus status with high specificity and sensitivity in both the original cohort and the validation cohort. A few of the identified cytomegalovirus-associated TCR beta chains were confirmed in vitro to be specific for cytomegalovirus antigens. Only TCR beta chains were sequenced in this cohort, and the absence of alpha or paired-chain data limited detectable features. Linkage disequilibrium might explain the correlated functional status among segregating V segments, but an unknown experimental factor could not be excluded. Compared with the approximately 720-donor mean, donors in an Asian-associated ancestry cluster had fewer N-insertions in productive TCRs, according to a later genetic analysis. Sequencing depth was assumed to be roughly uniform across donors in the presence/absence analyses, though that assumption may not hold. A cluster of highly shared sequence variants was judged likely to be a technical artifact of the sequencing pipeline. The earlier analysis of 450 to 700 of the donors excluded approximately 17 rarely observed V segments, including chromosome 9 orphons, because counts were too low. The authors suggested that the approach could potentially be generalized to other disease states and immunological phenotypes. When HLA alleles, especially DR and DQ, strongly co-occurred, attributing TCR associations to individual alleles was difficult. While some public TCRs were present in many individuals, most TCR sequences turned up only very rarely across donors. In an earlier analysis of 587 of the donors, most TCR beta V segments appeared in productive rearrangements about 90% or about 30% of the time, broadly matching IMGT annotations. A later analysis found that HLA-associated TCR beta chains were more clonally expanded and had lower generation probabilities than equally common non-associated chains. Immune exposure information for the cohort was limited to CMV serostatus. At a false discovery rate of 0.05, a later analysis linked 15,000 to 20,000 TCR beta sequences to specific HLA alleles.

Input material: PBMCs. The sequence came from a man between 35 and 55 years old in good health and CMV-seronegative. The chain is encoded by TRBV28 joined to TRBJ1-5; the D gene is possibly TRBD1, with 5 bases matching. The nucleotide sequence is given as TGTGCCAGCAGTTTCCAGGGTATTGGCAATCAGCCCCAGCATTTT. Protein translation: CASSFQGIGNQPQHF.